This T cell receptor (beta chain) was sequenced for a study of human T cells and chemical hapten exposure (dated by TCRdb to the early 2020s). For the study in its entirety: For sensitization, 2% DPC in acetone was applied to a roughly 2 cm by roughly 2 cm area of upper inner arm skin. Weekly therapeutic DPC doses were additionally applied to the scalp of patients throughout the roughly 24-week study period. Patch testing on the upper back used Finn chambers containing 0.01% DPC, with scoring done after 6 days according to International Contact Dermatitis Research Group standards. Most of the patients in the cohort were female, and the cohort covered alopecia areata with under or over 50% scalp involvement, alopecia totalis and alopecia universalis. Libraries were combined into a pool for sequencing, and differences in TCR yield between samples came mainly from small differences in library volumes within the pool. In alopecia patients, the study followed how the peripheral blood TCR repertoire changed in vivo over primary and secondary sensitization to diphenylcyclopropenone (DPC), a hapten. Blood was sampled from patients pre-sensitization (week 0) and at 2, 6 and about 24 weeks after DPC sensitization. For TCR sequencing, blood came from approximately 29 alopecia patients at anywhere from one to four time points (pre-sensitization, 2, 6 and 24 weeks).

Library preparation was by RACE. These reads were obtained on a NextSeq 500. During library preparation, unique molecular identifiers were attached to individual cDNA molecules so that TCRs could be counted in a quantitative, reproducible way. Both TCR alpha and TCR beta chains were sequenced from each blood RNA sample. The published analysis was carried out like this. Samples had a median of about 96,000 TCRs, with a range from about 23,224 to 750,000. V, J and CDR3 annotation of the TCR reads was carried out using the Decombinator software suite. Every sample was subsampled to the same number of TCRs (28,000) for the PS versus PT1 abundance plots. TCRs were defined as expanded if absent before sensitization and observed at least eight times at the 2-week time point. TCRdb reprocessing: public reads trimmed at Q25 with fastp, clones called with MiXCR, in-frame beta chains kept. Every CDR3 protein is listed once, alongside the most common genes and DNA of its rows. These V and J calls rely on TCRdb rather than the paper's analysis. The sample includes under 400,000 distinct CDR3 sequences, with 4.5% to 5.5% observed a single time. 2.5% to 3% of the sample belongs to the ten largest clones.

Beyond this particular receptor, the publication reports: After repeated subsampling, changes were observed in the strength of the expansion versus patch-test correlation and in the threshold at which the correlation became significant. DPC sensitization did not change how many TCRs were above 1 in 1000 frequency, and no evidence was found of alterations in global repertoire structure. Significantly more large CDR3 similarity clusters were formed by expanded TCRs than by pre-sensitization or healthy control sets, consistent with antigen-driven responses. Alopecia, a presumed autoimmune disease, was present in all patients, so the immune response of the patients might differ from that of healthy individuals. The number of PT1 expanded TCRs positively correlated with patch test score, significant at thresholds 8, 16 and 32 but not 4.

This specimen's time point label, per the study, means: pre-sensitization, week 0. The treatment or condition label of this sample denotes: therapeutic diphenylcyclopropenone sensitization with weekly scalp DPC. Blood at each patch-test visit was drawn before the patch test was applied. To be eligible, patients had to be aged 18 to 70, diagnosed with alopecia and judged suitable for DPC therapy, while pregnant patients were excluded. Total RNA was extracted from unfractionated whole blood collected in Tempus Blood RNA tubes. As regards this clonotype: Its antigen specificity is not known. Within one base of it there is no much larger clone, and no base qualities were kept.

The clonotype comes from a woman aged 45 to 65 with alopecia areata. Some clones in this sample may be carry-over from other donors' samples. The sequenced sample was whole blood, obtained in connection with sensitization to the hapten diphenylcyclopropenone (DPC).

The CDR3 protein sequence reads: CSATQHGDYGYTF. The DNA reads as follows: TGCAGTGCTACACAACACGGGGACTATGGCTACACCTTC. The sequence is built from TRBV20-1 and TRBJ1-2; too little of a D gene remains to name it. V and J are truncated by 4 bases and 3 bases respectively, leaving an intervening sequence of 12 bases. CDR1 and CDR2, looked up from the germline V gene (reference sequence), are DFQATT and SNEGSKA. The CDR3 measures 13 amino acids from cysteine to phenylalanine. Here the CDR3 DNA is all that survives: 39 bases in frame from base 1.